The clone carrying this T cell receptor beta chain was detected many times. Its specificity is unknown. Newly diagnosed, the hyperthyroidism patients had under 2 months' duration and were aged 18 to 65. Pregnant or lactating patients and those with other autoimmune diseases or uncontrolled infections were excluded. Amplified material comprised TCR beta CDR3 regions derived from RNA transcripts. First-round RT-PCR with HTBI primers preceded a second-round multiplex PCR. TCRdb reprocessed the multiplex PCR reads via MiXCR and lists one record per CDR3 protein. The data show about 500,000 distinct CDR3 sequences, about 40% seen once. The record originates from a study of Graves' ophthalmopathy and Graves' hyperthyroidism. Broader study findings: Ophthalmopathy progression cases were predicted by the model with about 70% sensitivity and more than 72% specificity. Blood also contained most of the expanded thyroid clonotypes above 0.001 frequency.

The receptor was derived from an adult man with Graves' hyperthyroidism. The sequencing input was peripheral blood or thyroid tissue (not recorded which).

In nucleotides, the CDR3 is TGCGCCAGCAGTGAGGCAACAGGGCTAAACTACGAGCAGTACTTC. It is translated as CASSEATGLNYEQYF. V gene TRBV10-2 combines with J gene TRBJ2-7; D might be TRBD1 (6 bases). The CDR3 has 15 residues. Trimming pared 2 bases from V and 3 bases from J, leaving 14 bases between. Germline loops: CDR1 WSHSY, CDR2 SAAADI.